This record concerns one T cell receptor beta chain sequence. What it binds is not known. Sequencing used immunoSEQ v3. Sequenced by immunoSEQ multiplex PCR; TCRdb stores in-frame clones only, minus some. This sample carries around 100,000 clones, under 70% of them seen once, and the ten largest clones take approximately 11%. Indicated time point: pre-treatment sample, taken before nivolumab and TIL therapy. Tumor tissue came from excised metastases, mostly pleural nodules or supraclavicular lymph nodes. The sample belongs to a study of TIL therapy for anti-PD-1-resistant metastatic lung cancer. Study-wide points: Compared with baseline intratumoral T cells, expanded TIL cultures were more clonal and less diverse (about 6% vs 30%).

The CDR3 covers 17 residues. Trimming left V 0 bases short and J 3 bases short, with 17 bases between. Looked up from germline, CDR1 is LNHNV and CDR2 is YYDKDF (reference sequence). This TCR came from a person aged 25-85 years with non-small cell lung cancer. The chain uses TRBV15 and TRBJ2-5, with no clear D. Sequenced here: tumor tissue, sampled at baseline. The chain's CDR3 is CATSRDRSWTVEETQYF. The CDR3 DNA reads TGTGCCACCAGCAGAGATCGGTCGTGGACGGTAGAAGAGACCCAGTACTTC.